Below are 10 T cell receptor beta chains sequenced from a single sample in a study of blood T cell repertoires in COVID-19. The method was immunoSEQ multiplex PCR; TCRdb's version includes in-frame clones alone and lacks a portion of them. The sample contains nearly 110,000 clones, 60% to 85% of which appear only once. The sequenced sample was peripheral blood. Receptor source: a man between 65 and 80 years old with acute or convalescent COVID-19.

This chain joins TRBV11-1 and TRBJ2-7; TRBD1 agrees at 9 bases. The CDR3 covers 16 residues. Germline V gene data show CDR1 as SGHAT and CDR2 as FQDESV (reference sequence). V shed 2 bases, J shed 5 bases, and the junction held 10 bases outside the gene matches. The CDR3 loop is CASSLHLSGQGDEQYF. For the CDR3, the DNA is TGTGCCAGCAGCTTACACCTATCGGGACAGGGTGACGAGCAGTACTTC.

The genes are TRBV9 and TRBJ1-1; 9 nucleotides match TRBD1. The CDR3 sequence is 18 residues long. Germline V gene sequence: CDR1 SGDLS, CDR2 YYNGEE. Germline trimming cut 0 bases from V and 1 base from J; bases unmatched to any gene: 10. The CDR3 protein is CASSVGLTGGRENTEAFF. The CDR3, as DNA: TGTGCCAGCAGCGTAGGCCTAACAGGGGGCAGGGAGAACACTGAAGCTTTCTTT.

The V and J genes are TRBV3-1 (or the pseudogene TRBV3-2) and TRBJ1-2; D is unclear. CDR3 length: 16 amino acids. V was pared by 0 bases and J by 6 bases, with 17 bases between. In germline, CDR1 is LGHDT, CDR2 YNNKEL (reference sequence). The DNA of the CDR3 is TGTGCCAGCAGCCAAGAAATTGGCCAGTTGGGCCATGGCTACACCTTC. Amino acid sequence: CASSQEIGQLGHGYTF.

The chain is built from TRBV18 and TRBJ1-2; D uncertain. Per the germline V gene, CDR1 is KGHSH and CDR2 is LQKENI. V was clipped by 5 bases and J by 2 bases, with 9 bases between them. The CDR3 extends over 13 amino acids. CDR3 sequence (DNA): TGTGCCAGCTCAGTAGACGGGAACTATGGCTACACCTTC. Translated: CASSVDGNYGYTF.

The chain joins TRBV19 to TRBJ1-1; D remains ambiguous. This CDR3 has 14 amino acids. Trimming cost V 3 bases and J 1 base, with 9 bases left between them. Germline CDR1 is LNHDA and CDR2 is SQIVND (reference sequence). CDR3 DNA sequence: TGTGCCAGTAGTATTAGCGGAAGGAACACTGAAGCTTTCTTT. Amino acid sequence: CASSISGRNTEAFF.

In the case of this clone: An end of the junction differs from the germline gene, which may be a read error. The rearrangement uses TRBV7-7 and TRBJ2-1; the match to TRBD2 covers 11 bases. Germline V gene sequence: CDR1 SSHAT, CDR2 FNYEAQ (reference sequence). This CDR3 has 15 amino acids. The CDR3 DNA is TGTGCTAGCAGCTTATTAGCGGGGGGGAAGAATGAGCAGTTCTTC. It yields the protein CASSLLAGGKNEQFF.

The chain joins TRBV15 to TRBJ1-6, with D unclear. CDR3 length: 14 residues. Germline V gene lookup returns CDR1 LNHNV and CDR2 YYDKDF (reference sequence). Trimming shortened V by 1 base and J by 7 bases, and 8 bases separated the two germline ends. The CDR3 sequence is CATSRGEANSPLHF. In DNA form, the CDR3 reads TGTGCCACCAGCAGAGGAGAAGCCAATTCACCCCTCCACTTT. Looking up the rest from reference TRBV15 and TRBJ1-6 gives the full variable domain: DAMVIQNPRYQVTQFGKPVTLSCSQTLNHNVMYWYQQKSSQAPKLLFHYYDKDFNNEADTPDNFQSRRPNTSFCFLDIRSPGLGDTAMYLCATSRGEANSPLHFGNGTRLTVT.

This clone showed up just once. The genes are TRBV27 and TRBJ2-2; 8 bases match TRBD1. The CDR3 has 16 residues. Germline-derived CDR1 and CDR2 are MNHEY and SMNVEV (reference sequence). J lost 4 bases, V lost 7 bases, and 11 bases had no gene match. The CDR3 nucleotides read TGTGCCAGCAAGCAGGTGACAGGGGCTCCCACCGGGGAGCTGTTTTTT. Encoded protein: CASKQVTGAPTGELFF.

V is TRBV24-1 and J is TRBJ2-1; 8 bases fit TRBD1. The CDR3 runs to 14 residues. Germline V lookup: CDR1 KGHDR, CDR2 SFDVKD. J gave up 8 bases and V 4 bases, and 6 bases lay outside the gene matches. CDR3 bases: TGTGCCACCAGTGACAACGACAGGGGCCATGAGCAGTTCTTC. This translates into CATSDNDRGHEQFF.

The chain carries TRBV7-2 and TRBJ2-4; 7 bases align to TRBD1. The CDR3 loop spans 16 amino acids. With V trimmed by 5 bases and J by 6 bases, 13 bases remained unmatched. The germline V gene encodes CDR1 SGHTA and CDR2 FQGNSA. In nucleotides, the CDR3 is TGTGCCAGCAGCCAGCAAGGGGGCGCTGGGAGAAACATTCAGTACTTC. Translated: CASSQQGGAGRNIQYF.